The 21 T cell receptor beta chains below all came from one sample that was sequenced in a study of a mutant IDH1 vaccine in newly diagnosed glioma. Time point reported: baseline, week 1 (first vaccination visit). Treatment denoted: pre-vaccination baseline after standard-of-care therapy. The protocol was immunoSEQ multiplex PCR, while the TCRdb copy is restricted to in-frame clones and leaves out a portion. The sample contains 60,000 to 85,000 clones, more than 65% of which appear only once. This sample comprised PBMCs, obtained from a glioma patient treated with radiotherapy, temozolomide or both. The receptors were gathered from a man aged 50-60 years with glioma.

The chain is built from TRBV27 and TRBJ2-6, with 12 bases aligning to TRBD2. Germline V gene lookup returns CDR1 MNHEY and CDR2 SMNVEV (reference sequence). This CDR3 has 17 residues. Trimming cost V 10 bases and J 0 bases; bases outside gene matches: 7. In DNA form, the CDR3 reads TGTGCCACATCGACTAGCGGGGGCCTCTCTGGGGCCAACGTCCTGACTTTC. Translation gives CATSTSGGLSGANVLTF.

This rearrangement joins TRBV7-8 to TRBJ1-5, with TRBD1 matching over 12 bases. Germline-derived CDR1 and CDR2 are SGHVS and FQNEAQ. The J segment lost 1 base and the V segment lost 5 bases, leaving 12 bases of the junction unmatched. This CDR3 contains 19 residues. CDR3 residues: CASSLAGTGGVLSNQPQHF. DNA for the CDR3: TGTGCCAGCAGCCTTGCGGGGACAGGGGGCGTTTTGAGCAATCAGCCCCAGCATTTT. Full variable domain (outside the CDR3, taken from reference TRBV7-8 and TRBJ1-5): GAGVSQSPRYKVAKRGQDVALRCDPISGHVSLFWYQQALGQGPEFLTYFQNEAQLDKSGLPSDRFFAERPEGSVSTLKIQRTQQEDSAVYLCASSLAGTGGVLSNQPQHFGDGTRLSIL.

The CDR3 loop reads CASSYPGTGGNEQYF. The CDR3 DNA reads TGTGCCAGCAGTTACCCCGGGACAGGGGGGAACGAGCAGTACTTC. The chain joins TRBV6-5 to TRBJ2-7; 11 positions agree with TRBD1. The CDR3 spans 15 residues. With V trimmed by 2 bases and J by 5 bases, 5 bases remained unmatched. CDR1 and CDR2 (germline): MNHEY, SVGAGI.

The V gene is TRBV14, the J gene TRBJ2-7; perhaps TRBD1 as D (5 bases). CDR3 length: 14 amino acids. V dropped 4 bases and J dropped 3 bases, with 13 bases sitting between them. The germline CDR1 and CDR2 sequences are SGHDN and FVKESK. This CDR3 is CASSRGPTVYEQYF. DNA of the CDR3: TGTGCCAGCAGCCGAGGACCGACAGTCTACGAGCAGTACTTC.

Here the CDR3 reads CATPSLSGNTIYF. The CDR3 DNA sequence: TGTGCCACCCCCTCCCTCTCTGGAAACACCATATATTTT. The V gene is TRBV19, the J gene TRBJ1-3; no clear D gene. The ends were cut back, 10 bases at V and 0 bases at J, with 10 bases in the middle. Germline-derived CDR1 and CDR2 are LNHDA and SQIVND (reference sequence). This CDR3 is built from 13 residues.

V and J are TRBV9 and TRBJ1-3; D not resolved. The CDR3 is 15 amino acids. Per the germline V gene, CDR1 is SGDLS and CDR2 is YYNGEE. The ends were cut back, 0 bases at V and 0 bases at J, with 7 bases in the middle. This CDR3 reads CASSVAEISGNTIYF. The CDR3 region has the DNA TGTGCCAGCAGCGTAGCGGAGATCTCTGGAAACACCATATATTTT.

This sequence joins TRBV27 and TRBJ2-2; no reliable D call. Germline lookup yields CDR1 MNHEY and CDR2 SMNVEV (reference sequence). The CDR3 loop spans 15 amino acids. Trimming left V 6 bases short and J 0 bases short, with 11 bases between. The CDR3 here is CASSSRPSNTGELFF. The CDR3, as DNA: TGTGCCAGCAGCTCCCGGCCTTCGAACACCGGGGAGCTGTTTTTT.

The chain employs TRBV7-8 and TRBJ2-7; 9 bases agree with TRBD1. Germline assignment: CDR1 SGHVS and CDR2 FQNEAQ. J was trimmed by 5 bases and V by 4 bases; bases with no gene match: 6. This CDR3 spans 14 amino acids. The CDR3 loop reads CASSYSQGANEQYF. The DNA of the CDR3 is TGTGCCAGCAGCTACTCACAGGGGGCCAACGAGCAGTACTTC.

This clone showed up just a few times. CDR3 nucleotides: TGTGCCACCAGCAGAGATTTTGGGCGGGAGGGGGAGCAGTTCTTC. Encoded protein: CATSRDFGREGEQFF. The V call is TRBV15, the J call TRBJ2-1, with TRBD2 identical over 9 bases. Per germline, CDR1 LNHNV and CDR2 YYDKDF (reference sequence). The CDR3 is 15 amino acids. J was trimmed by 10 bases and V by 0 bases; bases with no gene match: 7.

The chain links TRBV19 to TRBJ2-7; 9 nucleotides line up with TRBD1. This CDR3 comprises 14 residues. The germline gives CDR1 LNHDA, CDR2 SQIVND (reference sequence). V was clipped by 3 bases and J by 3 bases; unmatched bases: 3. The CDR3 reads CASSIMTGGYEQYF. The CDR3 DNA follows: TGTGCCAGTAGTATTATGACAGGGGGCTACGAGCAGTACTTC. The full variable domain, completed using reference TRBV19 and TRBJ2-7, is DGGITQSPKYLFRKEGQNVTLSCEQNLNHDAMYWYRQDPGQGLRLIYYSQIVNDFQKGDIAEGYSVSREKKESFPLTVTSAQKNPTAFYLCASSIMTGGYEQYFGPGTRLTVT.

The V and J genes are TRBV7-2 and TRBJ2-3, with TRBD1 as a possible D gene (5 bases). Trimming removed 11 bases from V and 4 bases from J, with 10 bases in between. The CDR3 totals 11 residues. CDR1 SGHTA and CDR2 FQGNSA come from the germline V gene. The CDR3 is CALSRADTQYF. The DNA of the CDR3 is TGTGCCCTCTCCAGGGCAGATACGCAGTATTTT.

Notes on this clone: Other nucleotide sequences from this sample produce the same CDR3. This rearrangement joins TRBV5-4 to TRBJ2-2; D not resolved. This CDR3 is 15 amino acids long. Germline V gene data show CDR1 as SGHNT and CDR2 as YYREEE (reference sequence). With 0 bases removed from V and 6 bases from J, the gap between germline ends came to 12 bases. CDR3 bases: TGTGCCAGCAGCTTGGACCCCCGAGTGGCCGGGGAGCTGTTTTTT. Translated: CASSLDPRVAGELFF.

The chain combines TRBV2 with TRBJ2-1; D tentatively fits TRBD1 or TRBD2 (6 bases each). Germline loops: CDR1 SNHLY, CDR2 FYNNEI. Trimming left V 7 bases short and J 9 bases short, with 10 bases between. CDR3 size: 11 residues. CDR3 in DNA: TGTGCCAGCACCAAGGGGGGTGAGCAGTTCTTC. This sequence encodes CASTKGGEQFF.

The chain combines TRBV4-2 with TRBJ2-1; 9 positions match TRBD2. Trimming cost V 4 bases and J 9 bases; bases outside gene matches: 10. The CDR3 runs 15 residues. Per the germline V gene, CDR1 is LGHNA and CDR2 is YNFKEQ. CDR3 residues: CASSLGTSPTGEQFF. In nucleotides, the CDR3 is TGTGCCAGCAGCCTCGGGACTAGCCCAACGGGTGAGCAGTTCTTC.

V and J are TRBV25-1 and TRBJ1-1, with TRBD1 as a possible D gene (5 bases). The CDR3 has 14 amino acids. Germline CDR1 reads MGHDK; CDR2 reads SYGVNS. V was clipped by 5 bases and J by 1 base, with 11 bases between them. CDR3 coding DNA: TGTGCCAGCAGTCACGTTGGGACGAACACTGAAGCTTTCTTT. Encoded protein: CASSHVGTNTEAFF. Based on the CDR3 plus reference TRBV25-1 and TRBJ1-1, the full variable domain is EADIYQTPRYLVIGTGKKITLECSQTMGHDKMYWYQQDPGMELHLIHYSYGVNSTEKGDLSSESTVSRIRTEHFPLTLESARPSHTSQYLCASSHVGTNTEAFFGQGTRLTVV.

CDR3 sequence (DNA): TGTGCCAGCAGCCAGGGGGCGAACACCGGGGAGCTGTTTTTT. Translation gives CASSQGANTGELFF. V gene TRBV14 combines with J gene TRBJ2-2, with D perhaps given as TRBD1 or TRBD2 (5 bases each). The CDR3 extends over 14 amino acids. V was clipped by 3 bases and J by 0 bases, with 5 bases between them. The germline V gene encodes CDR1 SGHDN and CDR2 FVKESK.

The rearrangement links TRBV4-1 to TRBJ2-7; D may correspond to TRBD1 or TRBD2 (5 bases each). Deletions cut 3 bases from V and 5 bases from J, with 23 bases between. The CDR3 sequence is 17 residues long. The germline gives CDR1 MGHRA, CDR2 YSYEKL. The CDR3 sequence: CASSQPLLRGGWDEQYF. The CDR3, as DNA: TGCGCCAGCAGCCAGCCCCTGTTAAGGGGCGGGTGGGACGAGCAGTACTTC.

V is TRBV23-1 and J is TRBJ1-5; 9 bases line up with TRBD1. TRBV23-1 has ORF status, its function being uncertain. The V gene end was trimmed by 4 bases and the J gene end by 0 bases; junction bases not matched to a gene: 7. This CDR3 comprises 17 residues. The CDR3 loop reads CASSRGTGTFSNQPQHF. The CDR3 coding sequence is TGCGCCAGCAGTCGCGGGACAGGGACATTTAGCAATCAGCCCCAGCATTTT.

The chain uses TRBV7-2 and TRBJ2-7; 9 bases are shared with TRBD2. The CDR3 is 14 amino acids. V gave up 1 base and J gave up 4 bases; unmatched junction bases: 2. CDR1 is SGHTA, CDR2 FQGNSA, per germline. For the CDR3, the DNA is TGTGCCAGCAGCTTAGGCCTAGCGGGGTACGAGCAGTACTTC. Its translation: CASSLGLAGYEQYF.

This clone was seen just once. The rearrangement links TRBV27 to TRBJ1-1, with 9 nucleotides matching TRBD1. The J segment lost 4 bases and the V segment lost 3 bases, leaving 0 bases of the junction unmatched. Germline CDR1 MNHEY, CDR2 SMNVEV (reference sequence). The CDR3 runs to 13 residues. For the CDR3, the DNA is TGTGCCAGCAGTTTGACAGGGGGCACTGAAGCTTTCTTT. Its protein product is CASSLTGGTEAFF.

J is TRBJ1-3 and V is TRBV2, with D uncertain. V was cut by 6 bases and J by 2 bases, with 2 bases left in between. Germline V CDR1 and CDR2: SNHLY, FYNNEI. The CDR3 extends over 11 amino acids. The CDR3 nucleotides are TGTGCCAGCAGGGCTGGAAACACCATATATTTT. Its translation is CASRAGNTIYF. The variable domain in full, completed from reference TRBV2 and TRBJ1-3, reads EPEVTQTPSHQVTQMGQEVILRCVPISNHLYFYWYRQILGQKVEFLVSFYNNEISEKSEIFDDQFSVERPDGSNFTLKIRSTKLEDSAMYFCASRAGNTIYFGEGSWLTVV.